The 24 T cell receptor beta chains below all came from one sample that was sequenced in a study of T cell responses to AZD1222 COVID-19 vaccine. Using immunoSEQ multiplex PCR, the repertoire was profiled, and TCRdb retains in-frame clones only, with some absent. The table lists around 110,000 clones, around 90% of them singletons. The material sequenced was peripheral blood, taken on day 0 of AZD1222 vaccination. All receptors derive from an adult in good health.

This chain's CDR3 is CASSSTSGGAFF. DNA of the CDR3: TGTGCCAGCAGTTCGACGTCAGGAGGAGCTTTCTTT. The chain employs TRBV6-5 and TRBJ1-1; no clear D gene. V was trimmed by 4 bases and J by 10 bases, leaving 13 bases between them. The CDR3 runs to 12 residues. Per the germline V gene, CDR1 is MNHEY and CDR2 is SVGAGI.

CDR3 residues: CASSWDGGGNTEAFF. The CDR3 DNA reads TGCGCCAGCAGCTGGGATGGGGGCGGGAACACTGAAGCTTTCTTT. The V gene is TRBV5-1, the J gene TRBJ1-1; TRBD1 might be the D (6 bases). V was cut by 3 bases and J by 1 base, with 13 bases left in between. There are 15 residues in the CDR3. The germline CDR1 and CDR2 sequences are SGHRS and YFSETQ.

The chain joins TRBV7-9 to TRBJ2-3; D unclear. The CDR3 contains 14 residues. CDR1 is SEHNR and CDR2 is FQNEAQ in the germline V gene (reference sequence). V was shortened by 2 bases and J by 2 bases, with 8 bases between the two germline ends. CDR3 sequence: CASSLNALTDTQYF. CDR3 in DNA: TGTGCCAGCAGCTTAAACGCACTCACAGATACGCAGTATTTT.

The chain has TRBV30 and TRBJ1-5, with 8 positions matching TRBD1. CDR3 length: 13 residues. V gave up 3 bases and J gave up 6 bases; unmatched junction bases: 4. Germline V gene lookup returns CDR1 GTSNPN and CDR2 SVGIG (reference sequence). The CDR3 DNA sequence: TGTGCCTGGAGCGGACAGGGCACTCAGCCCCAGCATTTT. The encoded protein is CAWSGQGTQPQHF.

The chain recombines TRBV7-9 with TRBJ1-4; the match to TRBD1 covers 8 bases. The V and J ends lost 3 bases and 3 bases, in that order; junction bases with no gene match: 12. Per germline, CDR1 SEHNR and CDR2 FQNEAQ (reference sequence). The CDR3 consists of 18 residues. CDR3 amino acids: CASSFDRGWSKANEKLFF. The CDR3, as DNA: TGTGCCAGCAGCTTCGACAGGGGTTGGTCCAAGGCTAATGAAAAACTGTTTTTT.

The genes are TRBV4-2 and TRBJ1-4; the match to TRBD1 covers 7 bases. Germline values: CDR1 LGHNA, CDR2 YNFKEQ. Germline trimming cut 3 bases from V and 8 bases from J; bases unmatched to any gene: 6. There are 14 residues in the CDR3. For the CDR3, the DNA is TGTGCCAGCAGCCACAGACAGGGCGAAGAAAAACTGTTTTTT. Translated: CASSHRQGEEKLFF.

The chain carries TRBV15 and TRBJ1-6, with TRBD1 matching over 7 bases. Per the germline V gene, CDR1 is LNHNV and CDR2 is YYDKDF (reference sequence). J was trimmed by 10 bases and V by 5 bases; bases with no gene match: 8. CDR3 size: 14 residues. CDR3 loop: CATSVGQVESPLHF. The DNA of the CDR3 is TGTGCCACCAGCGTAGGACAGGTAGAATCACCCCTCCACTTT.

The J gene is TRBJ2-7, the V gene TRBV13, with 13 bases lining up with TRBD2. The germline V gene encodes CDR1 PRHDT and CDR2 FYEKMQ (reference sequence). CDR3 length: 13 amino acids. V shed 5 bases and J 9 bases; nucleotides not matched to a gene: 4. The CDR3 protein is CASSDRLAGGQYF. In nucleotides, the CDR3 is TGTGCCAGCAGCGACCGACTAGCGGGAGGGCAGTACTTC.

This clone was detected a few times. This chain links TRBV10-1 with TRBJ1-4; no definite D call. CDR1 is WNHNN and CDR2 is SYGVQD in the germline V gene (reference sequence). The CDR3 runs 13 residues. V lost 11 bases to trimming and J lost 5 bases, with 15 bases between them. DNA for the CDR3: TGCGCCCACCGTCCCGGAAGCAATGAAAAACTGTTTTTT. As protein: CAHRPGSNEKLFF.

The chain joins TRBV11-3 to TRBJ1-3; possibly TRBD1 for D (6 bases). Trimming pared 0 bases from V and 2 bases from J, leaving 14 bases between. CDR1 and CDR2 (germline): SGHNT, YENEEA. The CDR3 spans 17 residues. The CDR3: CASSLEGTQGTGNTIYF. Here the CDR3 DNA reads TGTGCCAGCAGCTTAGAGGGAACCCAGGGGACTGGAAACACCATATATTTT.

This chain uses TRBV3-1 (or the pseudogene TRBV3-2) with TRBJ2-7, with 10 bases fitting TRBD2. J was trimmed by 6 bases and V by 1 base; bases with no gene match: 6. This CDR3 has 15 residues. CDR1 is LGHDT, CDR2 YNNKEL, per germline (reference sequence). CDR3 nucleotides: TGTGCCAGCAGCCAAGCGTCTAGCGGGAGTCTCGAGCAGTACTTC. Translated, it gives CASSQASSGSLEQYF.

This chain joins TRBV12-3 or TRBV12-4 and TRBJ2-2; D unclear. The CDR3 sequence is 12 residues long. V was cut by 5 bases and J by 6 bases, with 7 bases left in between. The CDR3, as DNA: TGTGCCAGCAGTATCTTAGCCGGGGAGCTGTTTTTT. Translating it yields CASSILAGELFF.

V usage is TRBV3-1 (or the pseudogene TRBV3-2) and J usage is TRBJ2-3; 11 positions match TRBD2. This CDR3 comprises 16 residues. J lost 2 bases, V lost 2 bases, and 3 bases had no gene match. Germline CDR1 is LGHDT and CDR2 is YNNKEL (reference sequence). CDR3 amino acids: CASSQLAGGYTDTQYF. The CDR3 bases are TGTGCCAGCAGCCAACTAGCGGGAGGATACACAGATACGCAGTATTTT.

The chain carries TRBV6-5 and TRBJ1-1, with 9 bases aligning to TRBD1. Germline lookup yields CDR1 MNHEY and CDR2 SVGAGI. This CDR3 region has 13 residues. V was clipped by 6 bases and J by 8 bases; unmatched bases: 7. The CDR3 loop reads CASRLDRGAEAFF. The DNA of the CDR3 is TGTGCCAGCAGACTCGACAGGGGGGCGGAAGCTTTCTTT.

The chain links TRBV28 to TRBJ1-2; 10 nucleotides line up with TRBD1. V gave up 5 bases and J gave up 7 bases; unmatched junction bases: 10. The germline V gene encodes CDR1 MDHEN and CDR2 SYDVKM. CDR3 length: 15 residues. CDR3 protein: CASSPWGTGVSGYTF. As DNA, the CDR3 is TGTGCCAGCAGTCCCTGGGGGACAGGGGTCTCTGGCTACACCTTC.

The rearrangement links TRBV5-4 to TRBJ2-7; D may match TRBD1 or TRBD2 (5 bases each). V lost 5 bases and J lost 4, with 16 bases in between. The germline V gene has CDR1 SGHNT and CDR2 YYREEE (reference sequence). The CDR3 sequence is 14 residues long. CDR3 bases: TGTGCCAGCAGACGGGACCTCGGAATTTACGAGCAGTACTTC. Its protein product is CASRRDLGIYEQYF. Filled out from reference TRBV5-4 and TRBJ2-7, the complete variable domain reads ETGVTQSPTHLIKTRGQQVTLRCSSQSGHNTVSWYQQALGQGPQFIFQYYREEENGRGNFPPRFSGLQFPNYSSELNVNALELDDSALYLCASRRDLGIYEQYFGPGTRLTVT.

This clone was counted once. The V and J genes are TRBV6-2 or TRBV6-3 and TRBJ2-7; D might be TRBD1 (5 bases). CDR1 and CDR2 (germline): MNHEY, SVGEGT. The CDR3 loop spans 14 amino acids. Trimming stripped 2 bases from V and 5 bases from J, with 13 bases between. The DNA for the CDR3 is TGTGCCAGCAGTTACAAGGGGCCCCGCCACGAGCAGTACTTC. This translates into CASSYKGPRHEQYF.

The chain is built from TRBV28 and TRBJ2-3; possible D gene TRBD2, 6 bases. The CDR3 sequence is 19 residues long. Germline V CDR1 and CDR2: MDHEN, SYDVKM. Trimming removed 5 bases from V and 0 bases from J, with 24 bases in between. CDR3 amino acids: CASSLPVSLKRASTDTQYF. The CDR3 DNA reads TGTGCCAGCAGTCTGCCTGTCAGCCTTAAGCGGGCAAGCACAGATACGCAGTATTTT.

This clone has just one count. The chain has TRBV29-1 and TRBJ1-2; perhaps TRBD1 as D (5 bases). The CDR3 covers 15 residues. Trimming cost V 6 bases and J 0 bases, with 17 bases left between them. Germline CDR1 is SQVTM and CDR2 is ANQGSEA. The CDR3 sequence is CSVGVDIPANYGYTF. The CDR3 bases are TGCAGCGTGGGGGTGGACATCCCCGCTAACTATGGCTACACCTTC. Full variable domain (rest looked up from reference TRBV29-1 and TRBJ1-2): SAVISQKPSRDICQRGTSLTIQCQVDSQVTMMFWYRQQPGQSLTLIATANQGSEATYESGFVIDKFPISRPNLTFSTLTVSNMSPEDSSIYLCSVGVDIPANYGYTFGSGTRLTVV.

The chain has TRBV28 and TRBJ2-6; D might be TRBD2 (6 bases). This CDR3 has 17 amino acids. Germline V CDR1 and CDR2: MDHEN, SYDVKM. The V gene lost 7 bases and the J gene lost 2 bases, with 18 bases spanning the gap. This chain's CDR3 is CASNSGGSFTGANVLTF. DNA of the CDR3: TGTGCCAGCAACTCCGGGGGATCGTTCACTGGGGCCAACGTCCTGACTTTC.

The CDR3 nucleotides read TGTGCCAGCAGTGAAGTACAGGGGGGTAGCTATGGCTACACCTTC. As protein: CASSEVQGGSYGYTF. The chain is built from TRBV2 and TRBJ1-2, with TRBD1 identical over 8 bases. CDR3 length equals 15 residues. Germline V gives CDR1 SNHLY, CDR2 FYNNEI. Germline trimming cut 1 base from V and 4 bases from J; bases unmatched to any gene: 5. Full variable domain (rest looked up from reference TRBV2 and TRBJ1-2): EPEVTQTPSHQVTQMGQEVILRCVPISNHLYFYWYRQILGQKVEFLVSFYNNEISEKSEIFDDQFSVERPDGSNFTLKIRSTKLEDSAMYFCASSEVQGGSYGYTFGSGTRLTVV.

The rearrangement joins TRBV15 to TRBJ2-7; D gene ambiguous. Germline V gene lookup returns CDR1 LNHNV and CDR2 YYDKDF (reference sequence). CDR3 length equals 14 residues. The V and J ends lost 1 base and 1 base respectively, with 8 bases between them. The CDR3 sequence: CATSRGLSSYEQYF. The CDR3 DNA reads as TGTGCCACCAGCAGAGGATTATCGTCCTACGAGCAGTACTTC.

The chain couples TRBV15 to TRBJ1-3, with unresolved D. Trimming removed 0 bases at V and 5 bases at J, with 20 bases between. This CDR3 region has 18 residues. Per germline, CDR1 LNHNV and CDR2 YYDKDF (reference sequence). The CDR3 sequence: CATSREQVGYPNRNTIYF. The DNA for the CDR3 is TGTGCCACCAGCAGAGAACAAGTAGGGTACCCAAACAGAAACACCATATATTTT.

V and J are TRBV7-2 and TRBJ1-3; a possible D gene is TRBD1 (5 bases). The length of the CDR3 is 14 residues. Germline V gene lookup returns CDR1 SGHTA and CDR2 FQGNSA. The V and J ends lost 6 bases and 2 bases respectively, with 11 bases between them. CDR3 nucleotide sequence: TGTGCCAGCAGTCAGGGTAATGCTGGAAACACCATATATTTT. Amino acids: CASSQGNAGNTIYF.